The 30 T cell receptor beta chains in this list originate from one sample, sequenced in a study of regulatory T cells in long-lasting Graves disease. The time point is: newly diagnosed GD, antithyroid drugs for less than 3 months. Scientists built the TCR library using RNA that was extracted from PBMCs. Arm-PCR of CDR3 regions and iRepertoire HTBI primers were used to build TCR beta libraries. TCRdb used MiXCR to reprocess the multiplex PCR reads, holding one entry per CDR3 protein. Of roughly 500,000 distinct CDR3 sequences listed, roughly 13% were seen once; the top ten hold 10%. Another study also made use of these data, one on T cells in Graves' hyperthyroidism and ophthalmopathy.

The specimen was peripheral blood mononuclear cells (PBMCs), collected at new diagnosis, from a patient treated with antithyroid drugs. The receptor set was obtained from a young man with Graves disease.

This clonotype was seen repeatedly, ten times or more. The V call is TRBV12-5, the J call TRBJ2-3; D is ambiguous. Germline V gene sequence: CDR1 LGHNT, CDR2 FRNRAP. This CDR3 has 12 residues. Trimming shortened V by 3 bases and J by 4 bases, and 5 bases separated the two germline ends. The CDR3 sequence: CASGLGPDTQYF. The DNA of the CDR3 is TGTGCTAGTGGTTTAGGGCCAGATACGCAGTATTTT.

This clonotype occurred many times. The V call is TRBV9, the J call TRBJ2-7; 10 bases map to TRBD2. The CDR3 totals 14 residues. The trim removed 4 bases at V and 6 bases at J, leaving 7 bases unmatched. From germline, CDR1 is SGDLS and CDR2 YYNGEE. The CDR3 reads CASSPTGTSVEQYF. The CDR3 DNA reads as TGTGCCAGCAGCCCGACCGGGACTAGCGTCGAGCAGTACTTC.

The sample holds many counts of this clonotype. This rearrangement joins TRBV5-6 to TRBJ1-4; 7 bases match TRBD1. In germline, CDR1 is SGHDT, CDR2 YYEEEE. The CDR3 extends over 14 amino acids. V lost 1 base and J lost 8; bases outside the gene matches: 5. In DNA, the CDR3 is TGTGCCAGCAGCTTGTTTGACAGGGACGAAAAACTGTTTTTT. Its protein product is CASSLFDRDEKLFF.

There are many counts of this clonotype. CDR3: CASSSYADRESTQYF. In DNA form, the CDR3 reads TGTGCCAGCAGCTCCTACGCGGACAGGGAAAGCACCCAGTACTTC. The V call is TRBV11-2, the J call TRBJ2-5; 8 nucleotides match TRBD1. The CDR3 spans 15 residues. Unmatched junction bases numbered 12, after V lost 4 bases and J lost 8 bases. Per germline, CDR1 SGHAT and CDR2 FQNNGV.

Regarding this clonotype: The missing conserved phenylalanine or tryptophan at the end of this CDR3 makes a read error likely. The chain uses TRBV19 and TRBJ1-2; D perhaps matches TRBD1 (5 bases). Trimming shortened V by 3 bases and J by 6 bases, and 11 bases separated the two germline ends. The CDR3 length is 13 residues. The germline V gene has CDR1 LNHDA and CDR2 SQIVND (reference sequence). In DNA form, the CDR3 reads TGTGCCAGTAGTATGGCCGGGGCGGATGGCTACACCTCC. Its protein product is CASSMAGADGYTS.

V usage is TRBV18 and J usage is TRBJ1-2, with TRBD1 as a possible D gene (6 bases). The CDR3 covers 15 residues. Trimming took 3 bases from V and 0 from J, leaving 11 bases between them. The V gene's germline CDR1 is KGHSH and CDR2 LQKENI. CDR3 bases: TGTGCCAGCTCACCCAGCGACAGGTCTAACTATGGCTACACCTTC. Amino acid sequence: CASSPSDRSNYGYTF.

This chain uses TRBV6-9 with TRBJ2-5, with 10 bases matching TRBD2. From germline, CDR1 is MNHGY and CDR2 SVAAGI. The CDR3 covers 15 residues. The V gene end was trimmed by 4 bases and the J gene end by 1 base; junction bases not matched to a gene: 3. CDR3 region: CASSSSGGLQETQYF. The CDR3 DNA sequence: TGTGCCAGCAGTTCTAGCGGGGGCCTCCAAGAGACCCAGTACTTC.

This clonotype was detected ten times or more. This chain connects TRBV30 to TRBJ1-2; D is unclear. V was pared by 0 bases and J by 5 bases, with 4 bases between. Germline V lookup: CDR1 GTSNPN, CDR2 SVGIG (reference sequence). This CDR3 region has 11 residues. CDR3 in amino acids: CAWSVLYGYTF. In DNA, the CDR3 is TGTGCCTGGAGTGTACTGTATGGCTACACCTTC.

In this sample, this clonotype turned up a few times. A much larger clone differs by one base, so this may be a read error. This chain connects TRBV20-1 to TRBJ2-5; 13 nucleotides line up with TRBD2. The CDR3 covers 16 residues. From germline, CDR1 is DFQATT and CDR2 SNEGSKA (reference sequence). V shed 3 bases and J 5 bases; nucleotides not matched to a gene: 9. CDR3 nucleotides: TGCAGTGCTAGCCGGACTAGCGGGGGTTTTTCGGAGACCCAGTACTTC. This encodes CSASRTSGGFSETQYF.

This clonotype was recorded at least ten times. The genes are TRBV12-3 or TRBV12-4 and TRBJ2-1, with 7 bases fitting TRBD2. The V gene end was trimmed by 5 bases and the J gene end by 6 bases; junction bases not matched to a gene: 4. The CDR3 extends over 13 amino acids. In DNA form, the CDR3 reads TGTGCCAGCAGTGTGGCTAGCGGCAATGAGCAGTTCTTC. Translating it yields CASSVASGNEQFF.

As concerns this clonotype: A far larger clone is only one base removed, so a read error is likely. V gene TRBV7-9 combines with J gene TRBJ1-6, with D perhaps TRBD1 (5 bases). V was trimmed by 6 bases and J by 10 bases, leaving 22 bases between them. This CDR3 is built from 16 residues. Germline V gene sequence: CDR1 SEHNR, CDR2 FQNEAQ (reference sequence). The CDR3 spells CASSYPQRTRSSPLHF. CDR3 bases: TGTGCCAGCAGTTACCCCCAGAGGACAAGGTCCTCACCCCTCCACTTT.

This clonotype was counted a few times. The V and J genes are TRBV20-1 and TRBJ2-1, with D uncertain. The CDR3 contains 11 residues. V lost 0 bases and J lost 7, with 4 bases in between. Looked up from germline, CDR1 is DFQATT and CDR2 is SNEGSKA (reference sequence). This CDR3 is CSAREKNEQFF. CDR3 nucleotides: TGCAGTGCTAGAGAAAAGAATGAGCAGTTCTTC.

This clonotype has ten or more counts. The genes are TRBV20-1 and TRBJ2-7; 10 bases align to TRBD1. CDR3 length equals 14 residues. V gave up 1 base and J gave up 6 bases; unmatched junction bases: 6. Germline-derived CDR1 and CDR2 are DFQATT and SNEGSKA (reference sequence). The chain's CDR3 is CSARVVDRGFEQYF. CDR3 DNA sequence: TGCAGTGCTAGAGTCGTGGACAGGGGGTTCGAGCAGTACTTC.

This clonotype was counted many times. V and J are TRBV29-1 and TRBJ2-2; TRBD2 is a possible D gene (6 bases). This CDR3 is built from 13 residues. V was clipped by 1 base and J by 5 bases, with 8 bases between them. Per germline, CDR1 SQVTM and CDR2 ANQGSEA. CDR3 sequence (DNA): TGCAGCGTTGAAGGGGGGGTTACCGGGGAGCTGTTTTTT. Its protein product is CSVEGGVTGELFF.

V and J are TRBV7-2 and TRBJ2-7, with a tentative D call TRBD1 (5 bases). V lost 6 bases to trimming and J lost 1 base, with 10 bases between them. Germline V gene data show CDR1 as SGHTA and CDR2 as FQGNSA. The CDR3 consists of 13 residues. DNA of the CDR3: TGTGCCAGCAGACCAGGGTCTTCCTACGAGCAGTACTTC. It codes for CASRPGSSYEQYF.

Many counts were recorded for this clonotype. The chain links TRBV27 to TRBJ1-4; no clear D. Trimming pared 0 bases from V and 7 bases from J, leaving 9 bases between. Germline CDR1 and CDR2: MNHEY and SMNVEV (reference sequence). The CDR3 has 14 residues. In DNA, the CDR3 is TGTGCCAGCAGTTTATCGGGAGGGAGTGAAAAACTGTTTTTT. Protein: CASSLSGGSEKLFF.

Many counts were recorded for this clonotype. This rearrangement joins TRBV2 to TRBJ2-1; weak D call: TRBD2 (6 bases). Germline CDR1 and CDR2: SNHLY and FYNNEI. Between the trimmed V and J ends, which lost 7 bases and 8 bases, there was a span of 18 bases. This CDR3 is 14 amino acids long. CDR3 in amino acids: CASTPRRGRDEQFF. CDR3 in DNA: TGTGCCAGCACCCCACGGAGGGGCCGGGATGAGCAGTTCTTC.

This clonotype has ten or more counts. The chain joins TRBV7-2 to TRBJ2-3; 13 nucleotides agree with TRBD2. In germline, CDR1 is SGHTA, CDR2 FQGNSA. This CDR3 has 16 amino acids. J was trimmed by 6 bases and V by 4 bases; bases with no gene match: 7. As DNA, the CDR3 is TGTGCCAGCAGCTACCAACTAGCGGGGGGGACTGATACGCAGTATTTT. It specifies CASSYQLAGGTDTQYF.

A remark on this clonotype: Since a much larger clone is just one base distant, this may be a read error. This chain connects TRBV6-1 to TRBJ1-2; D unresolved. This CDR3 is 13 amino acids long. Germline V lookup: CDR1 MNHNS, CDR2 SASEGT. CDR3 sequence (DNA): TGTGCCAGCGCCCCCGATAGGCTTGATGGCTACATCTTC. Translating it yields CASAPDRLDGYIF.

There are many counts of this clonotype. This chain joins TRBV10-3 and TRBJ1-1; no firm D call. The germline V gene has CDR1 ENHRY and CDR2 SYGVKD. V was clipped by 2 bases and J by 5 bases, with 21 bases between them. CDR3 length: 17 amino acids. DNA of the CDR3: TGTGCCATCAGTGAGGGGGTTCCAGGATGGGGAAGTACTGAAGCTTTCTTT. This codes for CAISEGVPGWGSTEAFF.

This clonotype was found many times. V gene TRBV11-2 combines with J gene TRBJ2-7, with TRBD2 matching over 9 bases. Germline CDR1 and CDR2: SGHAT and FQNNGV. This CDR3 comprises 14 residues. Trimming removed 2 bases from V and 6 bases from J; junction bases left unmatched: 5. The CDR3 DNA reads as TGTGCCAGCAGCTTATTAGCGGGAGCAAGCGAGCAGTACTTC. Residues: CASSLLAGASEQYF.

The J gene is TRBJ2-7, the V gene TRBV20-1; 7 positions match TRBD1. The junction had 7 bases not matched to a gene; V was cut back by 6 bases and J by 2 bases. This CDR3 contains 13 residues. The germline V gene has CDR1 DFQATT and CDR2 SNEGSKA (reference sequence). The CDR3 DNA follows: TGCAGTGCGGAACGGGACAGCCCCTACGAGCAGTACTTC. Translation: CSAERDSPYEQYF.

This clonotype has only a few counts. This chain connects TRBV10-3 to TRBJ2-1; the match to TRBD1 covers 9 bases. CDR3 size: 19 residues. Germline V gene data show CDR1 as ENHRY and CDR2 as SYGVKD. V was clipped by 0 bases and J by 4 bases; unmatched bases: 13. This CDR3 reads CAISESRIIGQGRYNEQFF. The CDR3 nucleotides read TGTGCCATCAGTGAGTCTAGAATTATCGGACAGGGGCGGTACAATGAGCAGTTCTTC.

The chain combines TRBV10-3 with TRBJ2-7; TRBD1 agrees at 10 bases. The CDR3 loop spans 12 amino acids. Germline CDR1 and CDR2: ENHRY and SYGVKD. V was clipped by 8 bases and J by 4 bases; unmatched bases: 2. The CDR3 loop reads CAIGDRGYEQYF. For the CDR3, the DNA is TGTGCCATCGGGGACAGGGGTTACGAGCAGTACTTC.

This clonotype occurred many times. The chain combines TRBV5-1 with TRBJ2-1; D possibly uses TRBD1 or TRBD2 (5 bases each). Trimming cost V 4 bases and J 6 bases, with 20 bases left between them. The CDR3 runs to 16 residues. Per germline, CDR1 SGHRS and CDR2 YFSETQ. CDR3 DNA sequence: TGCGCCAGCAGCCCTATTCCGGGGTTAGGGGCCAATGAGCAGTTCTTC. It specifies CASSPIPGLGANEQFF.

This clonotype occurred many times. This rearrangement joins TRBV9 to TRBJ2-5; 10 positions match TRBD1. The germline V gene has CDR1 SGDLS and CDR2 YYNGEE. The V and J ends lost 1 base and 5 bases, in that order; junction bases with no gene match: 5. CDR3 length equals 15 residues. The CDR3 sequence: CASSVRDRGGETQYF. CDR3 nucleotide sequence: TGTGCCAGCAGCGTAAGGGACAGGGGAGGCGAGACCCAGTACTTC. Together with reference TRBV9 and TRBJ2-5, the CDR3 gives the full variable domain: DSGVTQTPKHLITATGQRVTLRCSPRSGDLSVYWYQQSLDQGLQFLIQYYNGEERAKGNILERFSAQQFPDLHSELNLSSLELGDSALYFCASSVRDRGGETQYFGPGTRLLVL.

At least ten counts were recorded for this clonotype. V gene TRBV24-1 combines with J gene TRBJ2-3, with TRBD2 matching 11 bases. The germline CDR1 and CDR2 sequences are KGHDR and SFDVKD. Trimming took 4 bases from V and 2 from J; bases not matched to a gene: 4. The CDR3 sequence is 16 residues long. This chain's CDR3 is CATSERTSGYTDTQYF. The CDR3 DNA reads TGTGCCACCAGTGAGAGGACTAGCGGGTACACAGATACGCAGTATTTT.

This clonotype was found many times. The rearrangement uses TRBV28 and TRBJ1-1, with D possibly matching TRBD1 (6 bases). This CDR3 has 14 amino acids. V lost 1 base, J lost 1 base, and 7 bases lay in between. Germline CDR1 reads MDHEN; CDR2 reads SYDVKM. The CDR3 nucleotides are TGTGCCAGCAGTTTATACAGGGCGAACACTGAAGCTTTCTTT. Its translation is CASSLYRANTEAFF.

The rearrangement joins TRBV4-1 to TRBJ2-2; no firm D call. V was cut by 2 bases and J by 0 bases, with 13 bases left in between. Germline V gene data show CDR1 as MGHRA and CDR2 as YSYEKL. CDR3 length: 17 residues. This CDR3 is CASSQLSWRSNTGELFF. The CDR3 bases are TGCGCCAGCAGCCAATTATCCTGGCGATCGAACACCGGGGAGCTGTTTTTT.

In this sample, this clonotype turned up a few times. The chain joins TRBV7-9 to TRBJ1-3; the D is unclear. Trimming took 9 bases from V and 5 from J, leaving 5 bases between them. This CDR3 has 10 residues. The germline V gene has CDR1 SEHNR and CDR2 FQNEAQ (reference sequence). The CDR3 spells CARKRNTIYF. The CDR3 DNA reads as TGTGCCAGAAAAAGAAACACCATATATTTT.